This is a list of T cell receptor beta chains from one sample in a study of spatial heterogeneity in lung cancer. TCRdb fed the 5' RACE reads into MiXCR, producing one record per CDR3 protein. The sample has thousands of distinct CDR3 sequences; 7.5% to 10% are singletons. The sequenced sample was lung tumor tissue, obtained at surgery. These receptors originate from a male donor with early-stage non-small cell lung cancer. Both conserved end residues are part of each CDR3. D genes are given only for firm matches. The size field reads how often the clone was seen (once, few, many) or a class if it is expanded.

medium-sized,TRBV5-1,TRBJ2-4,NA,CASSRFGDIQYF,TGCGCCAGCAGCCGCTTCGGGGACATTCAGTACTTC
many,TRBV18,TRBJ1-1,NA,CASSPATGNTEAFF,TGTGCCAGCTCACCAGCGACAGGAAACACTGAAGCTTTCTTT
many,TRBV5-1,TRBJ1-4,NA,CASSLVAGSTNEKLFF,TGCGCCAGCAGCTTGGTGGCAGGGAGCACTAATGAAAAACTGTTTTTT
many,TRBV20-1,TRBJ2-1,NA,CSASLAGGTNEQFF,TGCAGTGCTAGTCTAGCCGGGGGTACGAATGAGCAGTTCTTC
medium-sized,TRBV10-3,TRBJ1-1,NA,CAIAGLWNTEAFF,TGTGCCATTGCTGGGCTCTGGAACACTGAAGCTTTCTTT
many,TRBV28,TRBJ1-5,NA,CASSFHGLSQHF,TGTGCCAGCAGTTTTCATGGACTCTCCCAGCATTTT
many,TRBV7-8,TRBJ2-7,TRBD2,CASSAGRASIYEQYF,TGTGCCAGCAGCGCCGGGAGGGCCTCGATTTACGAGCAGTACTTC
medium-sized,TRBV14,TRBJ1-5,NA,CASSHRDTRAQPQHF,TGTGCCAGCAGCCATAGGGACACAAGGGCTCAGCCCCAGCATTTT
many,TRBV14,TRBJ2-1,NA,CASSQDPIYEQFF,TGTGCCAGCAGCCAAGACCCCATCTATGAGCAGTTCTTC
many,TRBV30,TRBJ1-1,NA,CACRWAEAFF,TGTGCCTGCCGGTGGGCTGAAGCTTTCTTT
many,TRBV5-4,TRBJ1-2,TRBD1,CASSSRTGLIYGYTF,TGTGCCAGCAGCTCAAGGACAGGGCTAATCTATGGCTACACCTTC
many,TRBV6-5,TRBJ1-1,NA,CASSPLSPNTEAFF,TGTGCCAGCAGCCCATTGAGCCCAAACACTGAAGCTTTCTTT
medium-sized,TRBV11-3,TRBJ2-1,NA,CASSTRRRGKHYNEQFF,TGTGCCAGCAGCACCCGGCGGAGGGGTAAGCACTACAATGAGCAGTTCTTC
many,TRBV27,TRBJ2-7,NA,CASSFGAAYEQYF,TGTGCCAGCAGTTTCGGCGCGGCCTACGAGCAGTACTTC
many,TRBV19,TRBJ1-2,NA,CASSTRGAGIYGYTF,TGTGCCAGTAGTACGAGGGGGGCAGGGATCTATGGCTACACCTTC
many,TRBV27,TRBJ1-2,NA,CASSFTGRTNYGYTF,TGTGCCAGCAGTTTTACCGGGAGGACTAACTATGGCTACACCTTC
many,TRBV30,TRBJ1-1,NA,CAWSVFVWAGPPNTEAFF,TGTGCCTGGAGTGTTTTTGTTTGGGCAGGACCCCCGAACACTGAAGCTTTCTTT
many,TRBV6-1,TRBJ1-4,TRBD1,CASSDNRGRGEKLFF,TGTGCCAGCAGTGATAATAGGGGGCGTGGTGAAAAACTGTTTTTT
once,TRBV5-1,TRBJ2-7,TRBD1,CASSLVGQSSEQYF,TGCGCCAGCAGCTTGGTGGGACAGAGCTCCGAGCAGTACTTC
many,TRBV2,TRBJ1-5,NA,CASSEARAMGDQPQHF,TGTGCCAGCAGTGAAGCAAGGGCCATGGGGGATCAGCCCCAGCATTTT
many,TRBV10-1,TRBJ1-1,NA,CASSLQENTEAFF,TGCGCCAGCAGTCTGCAGGAGAACACTGAAGCTTTCTTT